Listed below are T cell receptor beta chains from one sample, sequenced in a study of blood T cell repertoires in COVID-19. Clones were sequenced by immunoSEQ multiplex PCR, and TCRdb holds only the in-frame ones, with some missing. This table has around 250,000 clones, about four fifths appearing once. Sequences were obtained from peripheral blood. The receptors shown here come from a man at least 80 years old with acute or convalescent COVID-19. Each CDR3 is given with its conserved first and last residue. A D gene is named only where the DNA matches it firmly.

V: TRBV7-2
D: TRBD1
J: TRBJ1-1
length: 16
CDR3: CASSLAELQGATEAFF

V: TRBV6-5
D: .
J: TRBJ2-2
length: 14
CDR3: CASSYTSGYGELFF

V: TRBV24-1
D: .
J: TRBJ1-6
length: 13
CDR3: CATRRREDSPLHF

V: TRBV7-9
D: TRBD1
J: TRBJ2-4
length: 16
CDR3: CASSTQGALAKNIQYF

V: TRBV3-1/TRBV3-2
D: TRBD1
J: TRBJ1-3
length: 16
CDR3: CASSFLKGANGNTIYF

V: TRBV9
D: .
J: TRBJ1-5
length: 15
CDR3: CASSQGPTSNQPQHF

V: TRBV9
D: .
J: TRBJ1-1
length: 14
CDR3: CASSVGTVGSEAFF

V: TRBV9
D: .
J: TRBJ1-5
length: 15
CDR3: CASSVSGDSNQPQHF

V: TRBV5-8
D: TRBD1
J: TRBJ1-6
length: 15
CDR3: CASSVPGQGNSPLHF

V: TRBV5-1
D: .
J: TRBJ2-5
length: 12
CDR3: CASSSEAETQYF

V: TRBV2
D: .
J: TRBJ2-2
length: 15
CDR3: CASTRDWGNTGELFF

V: TRBV4-2
D: TRBD1
J: TRBJ1-2
length: 17
CDR3: CASSQPRTGHSNYGYTF

V: TRBV9
D: TRBD2
J: TRBJ2-3
length: 16
CDR3: CASSVSSGAYTDTQYF

V: TRBV28
D: TRBD1
J: TRBJ1-1
length: 16
CDR3: CASRGTGARPNTEAFF

V: TRBV9
D: .
J: TRBJ1-1
length: 15
CDR3: CASSSLPGFEDEAFF